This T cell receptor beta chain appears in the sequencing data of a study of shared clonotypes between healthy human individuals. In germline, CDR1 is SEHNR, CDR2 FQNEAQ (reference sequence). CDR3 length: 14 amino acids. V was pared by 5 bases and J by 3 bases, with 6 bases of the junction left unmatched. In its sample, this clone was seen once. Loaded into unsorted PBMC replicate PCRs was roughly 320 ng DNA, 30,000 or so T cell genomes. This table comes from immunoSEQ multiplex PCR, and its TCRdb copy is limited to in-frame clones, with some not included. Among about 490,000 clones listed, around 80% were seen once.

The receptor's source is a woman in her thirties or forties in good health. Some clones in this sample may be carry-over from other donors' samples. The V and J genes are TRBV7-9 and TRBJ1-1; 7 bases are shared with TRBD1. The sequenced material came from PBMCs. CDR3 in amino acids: CASSQGGPHTEAFF. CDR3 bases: TGTGCCAGCAGCCAGGGGGGGCCCCACACTGAAGCTTTCTTT.